Each of the 7 T cell receptor beta chains below was sequenced from the same sample in a study of T cells in Graves' hyperthyroidism and ophthalmopathy. There were TCR beta CDR3 regions amplified from RNA transcripts. During a first-round RT-PCR of the TCR CDR3, the HTBI primer set was used. From the multiplex PCR reads, TCRdb called clonotypes with MiXCR, one entry per CDR3 protein. The sample records approximately 600,000 distinct CDR3 sequences, more than 20% being singletons. Source material: blood. Receptors were obtained from a man aged 25 to 45 with Graves' ophthalmopathy.

This clonotype occurred many times. The chain is built from TRBV11-2 and TRBJ2-1; weak D call: TRBD1 (5 bases). Trimming pared 2 bases from V and 9 bases from J, leaving 14 bases between. Germline values: CDR1 SGHAT, CDR2 FQNNGV. CDR3 length: 14 residues. CDR3 protein: CASSLKYGAGEQFF. The CDR3 bases are TGTGCCAGCAGCTTAAAGTATGGGGCAGGTGAGCAGTTCTTC. The whole variable domain, filled in from reference TRBV11-2 and TRBJ2-1, reads EAGVAQSPRYKIIEKRQSVAFWCNPISGHATLYWYQQILGQGPKLLIQFQNNGVVDDSQLPKDRFSAERLKGVDSTLKIQPAKLEDSAVYLCASSLKYGAGEQFFGPGTRLTVL.

This clonotype has ten or more counts. Here the CDR3 DNA reads TGCGCCAGCAGCCACGGACAGGGGACTTACAATGAGCAGTTCTTC. It translates to CASSHGQGTYNEQFF. The rearrangement links TRBV5-1 to TRBJ2-1; TRBD1 agrees at 9 bases. The CDR3 runs to 15 residues. In germline, CDR1 is SGHRS, CDR2 YFSETQ. V trimming: 4 bases; J trimming: 4 bases; junction bases outside the gene matches: 6.

The V and J genes are TRBV27 and TRBJ2-2; no definite D call. The V gene lost 5 bases and the J gene lost 5 bases, with 6 bases spanning the gap. Germline CDR1 and CDR2: MNHEY and SMNVEV (reference sequence). The CDR3 length is 12 residues. The CDR3: CASSRVTGELFF. In DNA, the CDR3 is TGTGCCAGCAGTCGGGTGACCGGGGAGCTGTTTTTT.

Note on this clonotype: A much larger clone lies one base from this, so it may be a read error. This chain connects TRBV29-1 to TRBJ1-2, with 8 bases that match TRBD1. The V segment lost 4 bases and the J segment 6 bases; nucleotides outside the gene matches: 4. There are 12 residues in the CDR3. CDR1 is SQVTM, CDR2 ANQGSEA, per germline. CDR3 DNA: TGCAGCGTTGGACAGGGGCAGAATGGCTACACCTTC. It codes for CSVGQGQNGYTF.

There are many counts of this clonotype. This chain uses TRBV5-1 with TRBJ2-3; D might be TRBD1 (6 bases). Germline-derived CDR1 and CDR2 are SGHRS and YFSETQ. V gave up 7 bases and J gave up 0 bases, with 12 bases separating them. CDR3 length: 14 residues. Written as DNA, the CDR3 is TGCGCCAGCGCAGGGGACGCTAGCACAGATACGCAGTATTTT. Translating it yields CASAGDASTDTQYF.

This clonotype was counted ten times or more. DNA of the CDR3: TGTGCCAGCATCGAGGAAACTAATGAAAAACTGTTTTTT. It codes for CASIEETNEKLFF. This chain uses TRBV2 with TRBJ1-4, with D unresolved. V shed 7 bases and J shed 1 base, with 7 bases lying between them. This CDR3 region has 13 residues. Germline CDR1 and CDR2: SNHLY and FYNNEI.

The V and J genes are TRBV29-1 and TRBJ2-1; D possibly matches TRBD1 or TRBD2 (7 bases each). This CDR3 region has 16 residues. The germline V and J ends were trimmed by 8 bases and 8 bases, with 28 bases remaining between them. Germline CDR1 is SQVTM and CDR2 is ANQGSEA. CDR3 in amino acids: CSLPLREGARLDEQFF. The CDR3 nucleotides are TGCAGCCTCCCCCTGAGGGAGGGGGCGCGGTTGGATGAGCAGTTCTTC.